Listed here are 21 T cell receptor beta chains from one sample, sequenced in a study of blood T cells in healthy people across ages (dated by TCRdb to 2014 to 2015). Library preparation used 5' RACE. The instrument given in TCRdb is Illumina HiSeq 2500. A second PCR of about 6 to 11 cycles was performed with a sample-barcoded 5' primer and a J-beta primer mix. TCRdb reprocessed the public reads (quality trimming at Q25 with fastp, clone calling with MiXCR) and kept in-frame beta chains. When rows share a CDR3 protein, they turn into one entry using the most common DNA and genes. The sample table lists 900,000 to 950,000 distinct CDR3 sequences, about 27% of them with a count of one. About 10% of the sample goes to the ten largest clones. The same data also contributed to another study, on T cells of mothers and their children.

Sequenced material: blood. All receptors come from a woman aged 40 to 50 in good health.

The chain carries TRBV20-1 and TRBJ1-1; D gene unclear. The germline gives CDR1 DFQATT, CDR2 SNEGSKA (reference sequence). Trimming took off 2 bases at V and 3 bases at J, with 10 bases between the two ends. The CDR3 totals 13 residues. The CDR3 nucleotides are TGCAGTGCTAGAATGGTCGGGTACACTGAAGCTTTCTTT. It yields the protein CSARMVGYTEAFF.

This clonotype came up a few times. A junction boundary mismatches the germline segment, possibly from a read error. V usage is TRBV18 and J usage is TRBJ2-5, with a weak D call TRBD1 (5 bases). The J call may not be correct, given that the DNA end is closer to TRBJ2-7. Germline V lookup: CDR1 KGHSH, CDR2 LQKENI. The CDR3 sequence is 14 residues long. The CDR3 here is CANSPGKGFYEQYF. In nucleotides, the CDR3 is TGTGCCAACTCACCAGGGAAGGGATTCTACGAGCAGTACTTC.

This chain links TRBV29-1 with TRBJ2-7; the match to TRBD2 covers 7 bases. CDR3 length: 15 residues. V was clipped by 0 bases and J by 0 bases; unmatched bases: 5. The germline V gene encodes CDR1 SQVTM and CDR2 ANQGSEA. The CDR3 here is CSVEEWEGTSYEQYF. The CDR3 DNA is TGCAGCGTTGAAGAGTGGGAGGGGACCTCCTACGAGCAGTACTTC.

This clonotype was seen a few times. V and J are TRBV9 and TRBJ2-2; 7 nucleotides line up with TRBD1. Trimming cost V 2 bases and J 2 bases; bases outside gene matches: 9. The germline V gene encodes CDR1 SGDLS and CDR2 YYNGEE. There are 17 residues in the CDR3. CDR3 nucleotide sequence: TGTGCCAGCAGCGTTGGATGGACAGGAGGAAACACCGGGGAGCTGTTTTTT. It is translated as CASSVGWTGGNTGELFF.

This rearrangement joins TRBV20-1 to TRBJ1-2; TRBD1 might be the D (5 bases). The germline V gene encodes CDR1 DFQATT and CDR2 SNEGSKA (reference sequence). The CDR3 extends over 17 amino acids. The V end lost 6 bases, the J end lost 2 bases, and 25 bases lay between the germline ends. CDR3 loop: CSATTAGAGGLNYGYTF. The CDR3 DNA sequence: TGCAGTGCCACCACCGCCGGGGCTGGGGGATTAAACTATGGCTACACCTTC.

This clonotype was seen many times. The chain uses TRBV20-1 and TRBJ2-7; D may correspond to TRBD1 or TRBD2 (6 bases each). CDR1 is DFQATT, CDR2 SNEGSKA, per germline (reference sequence). Trimming pared 0 bases from V and 12 bases from J, leaving 18 bases between. The CDR3 loop spans 13 amino acids. The CDR3 reads CSAREIRRDTLYF. DNA of the CDR3: TGCAGTGCTAGAGAGATCCGGAGGGACACCCTGTACTTC.

This clonotype was seen ten or more times. The chain uses TRBV20-1 and TRBJ1-4; maybe TRBD1 (6 bases). Trimming left V 2 bases short and J 5 bases short, with 9 bases between. The CDR3 runs to 13 residues. The germline CDR1 and CDR2 sequences are DFQATT and SNEGSKA (reference sequence). CDR3 residues: CSARRTANEKLFF. The CDR3 nucleotides are TGCAGTGCTAGAAGGACAGCAAATGAAAAACTGTTTTTT.

This clonotype has just a few counts. The chain carries TRBV28 and TRBJ2-7; D is undetermined. V lost 1 base, J lost 7 bases, and 20 bases lay in between. In germline, CDR1 is MDHEN, CDR2 SYDVKM. This CDR3 spans 16 amino acids. CDR3 nucleotide sequence: TGTGCCAGCAGTTTATTGCTACAGAGCTCCTACAATGAGCAGTACTTC. Its translation: CASSLLLQSSYNEQYF.

The rearrangement uses TRBV27 and TRBJ1-2, with D perhaps TRBD1 (5 bases). Germline values: CDR1 MNHEY, CDR2 SMNVEV (reference sequence). V lost 5 bases and J lost 5, with 15 bases in between. The CDR3 runs to 14 residues. The CDR3 region is CASSAIGTEYGYTF. The CDR3 DNA is TGTGCCAGCAGTGCAATAGGGACGGAGTATGGCTACACCTTC.

The rearrangement links TRBV18 to TRBJ1-4, with D unclear. Germline-derived CDR1 and CDR2 are KGHSH and LQKENI. The V and J ends lost 3 bases and 7 bases respectively, with 9 bases between them. The CDR3 loop spans 13 amino acids. The CDR3: CASSPSRGEKLFF. The DNA for the CDR3 is TGTGCCAGCTCACCCTCGCGGGGTGAAAAACTGTTTTTT.

Written as DNA, the CDR3 is TGTGCCAGCAGTCCCCCGGGGGCTTCCGGAGGGGAGCAGTACTTC. Translated, it gives CASSPPGASGGEQYF. V is TRBV28 and J is TRBJ2-5; D may correspond to TRBD1 or TRBD2 (6 bases each). V gave up 5 bases and J gave up 11 bases, with 24 bases separating them. The CDR3 extends over 15 amino acids. Looked up from germline, CDR1 is MDHEN and CDR2 is SYDVKM.

This clonotype came up a few times. With a much larger clone just one base away, this may be a read error. This sequence joins TRBV5-5 and TRBJ2-7; 7 bases line up with TRBD1. This CDR3 comprises 14 residues. Germline loops: CDR1 SGHKS, CDR2 YYEKEE (reference sequence). CDR3 DNA: TGTGCCAGCAACTTGTGGACAGGTACTCTCGAGCAGTACTTC. Translated, it gives CASNLWTGTLEQYF.

J is TRBJ1-2 and V is TRBV25-1; D unresolved. Germline V gives CDR1 MGHDK, CDR2 SYGVNS. The CDR3 extends over 15 amino acids. Deletions cut 4 bases from V and 3 bases from J, with 15 bases between. CDR3 nucleotides: TGTGCCAGCAGTGGGGGAGGGCCTAACTACTATGGCTACACCTTC. This encodes CASSGGGPNYYGYTF.

This clonotype has only a few counts. The chain has TRBV11-2 and TRBJ2-3; D ambiguous. With 1 base removed from V and 0 bases from J, the gap between germline ends came to 8 bases. The germline V gene has CDR1 SGHAT and CDR2 FQNNGV. The CDR3 consists of 15 residues. The DNA for the CDR3 is TGTGCCAGCAGCTTAGTAGGACCGAGCACAGATACGCAGTATTTT. This codes for CASSLVGPSTDTQYF.

The V gene is TRBV6-2 or TRBV6-3, the J gene TRBJ2-3, with no clear D. CDR1 and CDR2 (germline): MNHEY, SVGEGT. CDR3 size: 14 residues. V lost 7 bases to trimming and J lost 3 bases, with 14 bases between them. DNA of the CDR3: TGTGCCAGCAAAAGGATCGCAATAACAGATACGCAGTATTTT. Translated: CASKRIAITDTQYF.

As to this clonotype: One junction end does not reproduce the germline sequence, and a read error may be involved. This rearrangement joins TRBV12-3 or TRBV12-4 to TRBJ2-7; no firm D call. This CDR3 contains 12 residues. The CDR3 here is CASRDGPYERYF. The CDR3 DNA reads as TGTGCCAGTAGAGACGGACCCTACGAGCGGTACTTC.

The gene calls are TRBV4-3 and TRBJ1-6, with 8 bases matching TRBD1. Unmatched junction bases numbered 10, after V lost 0 bases and J lost 0 bases. The germline V gene encodes CDR1 LGHNA and CDR2 YSLEER. The CDR3 has 20 amino acids. CDR3 nucleotide sequence: TGCGCCAGCAGCCAAGATGGGGACAGGTCGTTTGGCTCCTATAATTCACCCCTCCACTTT. The encoded protein is CASSQDGDRSFGSYNSPLHF.

This clonotype turned up a few times. A clone one base away is much larger, so this may be a read error. J is TRBJ2-7 and V is TRBV5-6; TRBD1 agrees at 11 bases. The CDR3 contains 14 residues. CDR1 and CDR2 from the germline V gene are SGHDT and YYEEEE. Here the CDR3 reads CVSSLGQGAVEQYF. The CDR3 DNA is TGTGTCAGCAGCTTAGGACAGGGGGCGGTCGAGCAGTACTTC.

V usage is TRBV4-1 and J usage is TRBJ2-5; the D gene could be TRBD1 or TRBD2 (5 bases each). CDR1 is MGHRA and CDR2 is YSYEKL in the germline V gene. Deletions cut 3 bases from V and 0 bases from J, with 8 bases between. CDR3 size: 14 residues. CDR3 residues: CASSHLGDQETQYF. The CDR3, as DNA: TGCGCCAGCAGCCACCTGGGGGACCAAGAGACCCAGTACTTC.

This sequence joins TRBV20-1 and TRBJ2-7, with D possibly being TRBD1 (6 bases). Germline CDR1 is DFQATT and CDR2 is SNEGSKA (reference sequence). V was clipped by 3 bases and J by 5 bases, with 23 bases between them. The CDR3 contains 16 residues. CDR3 in amino acids: CSARPPPAGESNEQYF. The CDR3 DNA reads TGCAGTGCTAGGCCCCCCCCAGCAGGGGAGTCCAACGAGCAGTACTTC.

This chain connects TRBV12-3 or TRBV12-4 to TRBJ2-3, with TRBD2 matching over 10 bases. The CDR3 totals 14 residues. Trimming took 5 bases from V and 6 from J; bases not matched to a gene: 5. The CDR3 DNA sequence: TGTGCCAGCAGTCAGCGGGGGGGCGGGGATACGCAGTATTTT. Amino acid sequence: CASSQRGGGDTQYF.